Listed here are 27 T cell receptor beta chains from one sample, sequenced in a study of blood T cell repertoires in COVID-19. TCRdb's copy holds only in-frame clones and misses some; the assay was immunoSEQ multiplex PCR. This sample yields around 300,000 clones, of which around 86% are seen a single time; around 2.1% belongs to the top ten. The sequencing sample was made of peripheral blood. The receptor set was obtained from a young woman who had recovered from COVID-19.

This chain joins TRBV4-2 and TRBJ2-3, with D unclear. Germline V gene sequence: CDR1 LGHNA, CDR2 YNFKEQ. This CDR3 is built from 16 residues. V shed 0 bases and J shed 4 bases, with 14 bases lying between them. This CDR3 is CASSQESGGVADTQYF. The CDR3 region has the DNA TGTGCCAGCAGCCAAGAAAGTGGTGGAGTGGCAGATACGCAGTATTTT.

On this clone: The same CDR3 arises from other DNA sequences in this sample as well. The rearrangement links TRBV27 to TRBJ1-5; a weak D match, TRBD1 (5 bases). The CDR3 consists of 14 residues. The V and J ends lost 3 bases and 7 bases respectively, with 13 bases between them. CDR1 and CDR2 (germline): MNHEY, SMNVEV (reference sequence). The CDR3 coding sequence is TGTGCCAGCAGTTTCCTAGGGGTTGGCCAGCCCCAGCATTTT. It yields the protein CASSFLGVGQPQHF.

The J gene is TRBJ1-5, the V gene TRBV6-5; maybe TRBD1 (5 bases). CDR1 MNHEY and CDR2 SVGAGI come from the germline V gene. Trimming removed 0 bases from V and 6 bases from J, with 9 bases in between. There are 14 residues in the CDR3. The CDR3 protein is CASSYSPGPQPQHF. CDR3 nucleotide sequence: TGTGCCAGCAGTTACTCCCCAGGGCCTCAGCCCCAGCATTTT.

Only one count was recorded for this clone. V and J are TRBV7-2 and TRBJ1-4; weak D call: TRBD1 (6 bases). This CDR3 comprises 18 residues. V lost 1 base, J lost 0 bases, and 15 bases lay in between. Germline CDR1 is SGHTA and CDR2 is FQGNSA. CDR3: CASSLGGGRGTTNEKLFF. CDR3 DNA: TGTGCCAGCAGCTTAGGGGGGGGCAGGGGCACAACTAATGAAAAACTGTTTTTT. Variable domain in full (rest from reference TRBV7-2 and TRBJ1-4): GAGVSQSPSNKVTEKGKDVELRCDPISGHTALYWYRQSLGQGLEFLIYFQGNSAPDKSGLPSDRFSAERTGGSVSTLTIQRTQQEDSAVYLCASSLGGGRGTTNEKLFFGSGTQLSVL.

The rearrangement uses TRBV20-1 and TRBJ2-7, with 8 nucleotides matching TRBD1. Germline V gene data show CDR1 as DFQATT and CDR2 as SNEGSKA (reference sequence). This CDR3 contains 14 residues. The V segment lost 3 bases and the J segment 2 bases; nucleotides outside the gene matches: 6. The CDR3 DNA reads TGCAGTGCTAGTTTAGGACAGGGACCCTACGAGCAGTACTTC. Its translation: CSASLGQGPYEQYF.

The CDR3: CATSDIGAGWETQYF. The CDR3 DNA is TGTGCCACCAGTGATATAGGGGCAGGATGGGAGACCCAGTACTTC. J is TRBJ2-5 and V is TRBV24-1; D perhaps matches TRBD1 (5 bases). Trimming took off 3 bases at V and 5 bases at J, with 15 bases between the two ends. The CDR3 spans 15 residues. Per the germline V gene, CDR1 is KGHDR and CDR2 is SFDVKD.

This sequence joins TRBV10-3 and TRBJ2-7, with a weak D call TRBD1 (5 bases). V shed 0 bases and J shed 6 bases, with 18 bases lying between them. Germline V gene sequence: CDR1 ENHRY, CDR2 SYGVKD. This CDR3 contains 16 residues. The CDR3 here is CAISESEWSGWSEQYF. The CDR3 DNA reads as TGTGCCATCAGTGAGTCGGAATGGTCAGGGTGGAGCGAGCAGTACTTC.

The V and J genes are TRBV18 and TRBJ1-5, with D tentatively TRBD1 (5 bases). Trimming cost V 6 bases and J 2 bases, with 8 bases left between them. The CDR3 contains 13 residues. The germline V gene encodes CDR1 KGHSH and CDR2 LQKENI. CDR3 bases: TGTGCCAGCTCGACAGCTGGCAATCAGCCCCAGCATTTT. Translated: CASSTAGNQPQHF.

The J gene is TRBJ1-2, the V gene TRBV3-1 (or the pseudogene TRBV3-2), with D possibly matching TRBD1 (5 bases). The CDR3 length is 14 residues. The germline CDR1 and CDR2 sequences are LGHDT and YNNKEL (reference sequence). The V end lost 5 bases, the J end lost 3 bases, and 13 bases lay between the germline ends. The CDR3 coding sequence is TGTGCCAGCAGCTCCTGGGGAGGGGACTATGGCTACACCTTC. It specifies CASSSWGGDYGYTF.

This clone was picked up one time. The genes are TRBV19 and TRBJ2-7; D ambiguous. V lost 10 bases, J lost 2 bases, and 21 bases lay in between. Germline loops: CDR1 LNHDA, CDR2 SQIVND (reference sequence). This CDR3 has 15 residues. For the CDR3, the DNA is TGTGCCACGCGAAGTAGGCAGGAACCGGCCTACGAGCAGTACTTC. Translating it yields CATRSRQEPAYEQYF.

This chain uses TRBV6-2 or TRBV6-3 with TRBJ2-1; D not resolved. This CDR3 spans 13 amino acids. The germline CDR1 and CDR2 sequences are MNHEY and SVGEGT. V lost 3 bases, J lost 4 bases, and 7 bases lay in between. This CDR3 is CASSYTDYNEQFF. The CDR3 nucleotides are TGTGCCAGCAGTTATACAGATTACAATGAGCAGTTCTTC.

This clone was recorded once. The chain has TRBV14 and TRBJ2-1, with TRBD1 matching 10 bases. This CDR3 spans 16 amino acids. Germline-derived CDR1 and CDR2 are SGHDN and FVKESK. Losses at the gene ends were 3 bases for V and 3 bases for J; bases not matched to a gene: 5. CDR3 in amino acids: CASSHQTGGHYNEQFF. CDR3 DNA: TGTGCCAGCAGCCACCAGACAGGGGGCCACTACAATGAGCAGTTCTTC.

The genes are TRBV30 and TRBJ2-3; 11 bases line up with TRBD2. Germline lookup yields CDR1 GTSNPN and CDR2 SVGIG (reference sequence). This CDR3 region has 18 residues. V lost 4 bases and J lost 2; bases outside the gene matches: 14. The CDR3 region has the DNA TGTGCCTGGACGTCCCTAGCGGGGGGTGGATTTCCCACAGATACGCAGTATTTT. This gives the protein CAWTSLAGGGFPTDTQYF.

This chain connects TRBV7-2 to TRBJ2-7; D is undetermined. The CDR3 covers 15 residues. With 5 bases removed from V and 2 bases from J, the gap between germline ends came to 16 bases. Germline-derived CDR1 and CDR2 are SGHTA and FQGNSA. CDR3 region: CASSQTPASPYEQYF. CDR3 DNA sequence: TGTGCCAGCAGCCAGACCCCAGCGAGCCCCTACGAGCAGTACTTC.

The V call is TRBV5-4, the J call TRBJ2-5, with 8 bases lining up with TRBD2. This CDR3 has 14 amino acids. Germline loops: CDR1 SGHNT, CDR2 YYREEE (reference sequence). V lost 5 bases, J lost 2 bases, and 5 bases stayed unmatched. CDR3 nucleotides: TGTGCCAGCAGTAATAGCGGGACGCAAGAGACCCAGTACTTC. It codes for CASSNSGTQETQYF.

V usage is TRBV28 and J usage is TRBJ1-1; D is ambiguous. V was clipped by 5 bases and J by 1 base, with 8 bases between them. CDR3 length: 13 residues. Germline assignment: CDR1 MDHEN and CDR2 SYDVKM. The CDR3 sequence: CASSLTTNTEAFF. CDR3 nucleotides: TGTGCCAGCAGTCTGACTACGAACACTGAAGCTTTCTTT.

The chain couples TRBV3-1 (or the pseudogene TRBV3-2) to TRBJ2-7; D gene unclear. The CDR3 is 13 residues long. Trimming cost V 0 bases and J 6 bases, with 9 bases left between them. CDR1 is LGHDT, CDR2 YNNKEL, per germline (reference sequence). CDR3 in DNA: TGTGCCAGCAGCCAAGAAGTGACTCTCGAGCAGTACTTC. Translation: CASSQEVTLEQYF.

V is TRBV7-2 and J is TRBJ1-3; D possibly corresponds to TRBD1 (6 bases). V was clipped by 4 bases and J by 0 bases, with 7 bases between them. Germline V CDR1 and CDR2: SGHTA, FQGNSA. The CDR3 spans 14 residues. Here the CDR3 reads CASSSRGSGNTIYF. The CDR3 nucleotides read TGTGCCAGCAGCTCCAGGGGCTCTGGAAACACCATATATTTT.

The chain carries TRBV3-1 (or the pseudogene TRBV3-2) and TRBJ2-3; 8 nucleotides match TRBD2. The germline V gene encodes CDR1 LGHDT and CDR2 YNNKEL (reference sequence). The CDR3 consists of 15 residues. V lost 5 bases and J lost 2; bases outside the gene matches: 6. The CDR3: CASSSREGLTDTQYF. Here the CDR3 DNA reads TGTGCCAGCAGCTCCCGGGAGGGCCTCACAGATACGCAGTATTTT.

The chain joins TRBV30 to TRBJ2-7, with a weak D call TRBD2 (5 bases). Looked up from germline, CDR1 is GTSNPN and CDR2 is SVGIG (reference sequence). The CDR3 runs 14 residues. V was pared by 3 bases and J by 2 bases, with 14 bases between. The CDR3 nucleotides read TGTGCCTGGAGCCTAGCACCGTTTCCCTACGAGCAGTACTTC. Translation: CAWSLAPFPYEQYF.

The rearrangement joins TRBV5-1 to TRBJ1-6; D is possibly TRBD1 (6 bases). V was trimmed by 4 bases and J by 8 bases, leaving 10 bases between them. Per germline, CDR1 SGHRS and CDR2 YFSETQ. The CDR3 spans 13 residues. CDR3 protein: CASSLDSYSPLHF. The CDR3 DNA follows: TGCGCCAGCAGCCTGGACAGCTATTCACCCCTCCACTTT.

The V call is TRBV7-9, the J call TRBJ1-1; 9 bases align to TRBD1. From germline, CDR1 is SEHNR and CDR2 FQNEAQ (reference sequence). Trimming took 6 bases from V and 6 from J; bases not matched to a gene: 14. The CDR3 is 16 amino acids. DNA for the CDR3: TGTGCCAGCAGACAACCGGGACAGGGAGGTCGGGCTGAAGCTTTCTTT. Protein product: CASRQPGQGGRAEAFF.

The chain combines TRBV11-2 with TRBJ1-6; D not certain. Trimming cost V 0 bases and J 14 bases, with 8 bases left between them. Germline CDR1 reads SGHAT; CDR2 reads FQNNGV. This CDR3 comprises 12 residues. The CDR3 loop reads CASSLDPITLHF. The CDR3 bases are TGTGCCAGCAGCTTAGACCCCATCACCCTCCACTTT.

The chain carries TRBV6-5 and TRBJ2-2; TRBD2 matches 14 bases. Unmatched junction bases numbered 2, after V lost 6 bases and J lost 5 bases. The CDR3 consists of 15 residues. Germline V gene data show CDR1 as MNHEY and CDR2 as SVGAGI. The CDR3 loop reads CASRWTSGGTGELFF. The CDR3 coding sequence is TGTGCCAGCAGGTGGACTAGCGGGGGGACCGGGGAGCTGTTTTTT.

V is TRBV6-5 and J is TRBJ1-5; 12 bases fit TRBD1. CDR3 length equals 15 residues. The V gene's germline CDR1 is MNHEY and CDR2 SVGAGI. The V and J ends lost 6 bases and 5 bases, in that order; junction bases with no gene match: 5. CDR3 amino acids: CASRRGQGAYQPQHF. The CDR3 DNA reads as TGTGCCAGCAGGCGGGGACAGGGGGCTTATCAGCCCCAGCATTTT.

This clone was seen a single time. The chain is built from TRBV19 and TRBJ1-5; no definite D call. This CDR3 has 15 residues. CDR1 is LNHDA, CDR2 SQIVND, per germline (reference sequence). Trimming pared 5 bases from V and 3 bases from J, leaving 14 bases between. The CDR3 sequence is CASSSDGGDNQPQHF. CDR3 DNA: TGTGCCAGTAGTTCGGACGGAGGCGACAATCAGCCCCAGCATTTT.

This sequence joins TRBV11-3 and TRBJ2-5; 12 bases agree with TRBD2. Germline V gene sequence: CDR1 SGHNT, CDR2 YENEEA. The CDR3 loop spans 17 amino acids. Unmatched junction bases numbered 11, after V lost 5 bases and J lost 4 bases. The CDR3, as DNA: TGTGCCAGCAGCCCCCTACCTAGCGGGAGGGCCCGAGAGACCCAGTACTTC. Protein product: CASSPLPSGRARETQYF. The full variable domain, with the rest looked up from reference TRBV11-3 and TRBJ2-5, is EAGVVQSPRYKIIEKKQPVAFWCNPISGHNTLYWYLQNLGQGPELLIRYENEEAVDDSQLPKDRFSAERLKGVDSTLKIQPAELGDSAVYLCASSPLPSGRARETQYFGPGTRLLVL.